This is a list of T cell receptor beta chains from one sample in a study of beta chain features in type 1 diabetes. Sequencing was performed with immunoSEQ multiplex PCR; in TCRdb, only in-frame clones are kept and a portion is missing. The sample records hundreds of thousands of clones, 11% to 15% being singletons. Sequenced sample: naive CD4+ T cells from blood. Source of these receptors: a man younger than 35 with type 1 diabetes. The CDR3 runs from the conserved cysteine through the conserved F or W. A D gene is named only where the DNA matches it firmly. The size of a clone is reported for some rows only, either as once, few or many, or as a class for expanded clones.

d_call,clone_size,j_call,v_call,cdr3_aa,cdr3_nt
NA,NA,TRBJ2-1,TRBV20-1,CSARMPDEQFF,TGCAGTGCTCGTATGCCGGATGAGCAGTTCTTC
TRBD2,few,TRBJ2-1,TRBV4-2,CASSQGPLASSYNEQFF,TGTGCCAGCAGCCAAGGTCCACTAGCGAGCTCCTACAATGAGCAGTTCTTC
TRBD2,NA,TRBJ2-1,TRBV28,CASSRGGSYNEQFF,TGTGCCAGCAGCCGGGGGGGCTCCTACAATGAGCAGTTCTTC
NA,NA,TRBJ1-1,TRBV30,CAWSVHRTEAFF,TGTGCCTGGAGTGTACACAGAACTGAAGCTTTCTTT
TRBD1,few,TRBJ1-3,TRBV30,CAWSVQQGNTIYF,TGTGCCTGGAGTGTACAACAGGGGAACACCATATATTTT
TRBD2,few,TRBJ2-7,TRBV27,CASSVPGAGLYEQYF,TGTGCCAGCAGTGTCCCTGGAGCGGGACTATACGAGCAGTACTTC
NA,NA,TRBJ2-7,TRBV21-1,CASSNRTSGRLYEQYF,TGTGCCAGCAGCAATCGGACTAGCGGGAGACTCTACGAGCAGTACTTC
NA,few,TRBJ1-4,TRBV18,CASSPGPGEKLFF,TGTGCCAGCTCACCAGGGCCAGGTGAAAAACTGTTTTTT
NA,NA,TRBJ1-4,TRBV4-3,CASSQVGGSDEKLFF,TGCGCCAGCAGCCAAGTAGGGGGGTCGGACGAAAAACTGTTTTTT
NA,few,TRBJ2-2,TRBV4-1,CASSPFQPTGHSPGELFF,TGCGCCAGCAGCCCATTCCAGCCGACAGGACATTCCCCCGGGGAGCTGTTTTTT
TRBD1,NA,TRBJ2-1,TRBV9,CASSVPGQGHNEQFF,TGTGCCAGCAGCGTTCCGGGACAGGGCCACAATGAGCAGTTCTTC
NA,few,TRBJ2-1,TRBV5-4,CASSLLAVSQFF,TGTGCCAGCAGCTTGTTGGCAGTCTCCCAGTTCTTC
NA,NA,TRBJ1-1,TRBV18,CASSPGQLNTEAFF,TGTGCCAGCTCACCGGGACAACTAAACACTGAAGCTTTCTTT
NA,NA,TRBJ2-2,TRBV30,CAWSVNGPGELFF,TGTGCCTGGAGTGTAAACGGGCCCGGGGAGCTGTTTTTT
TRBD1,NA,TRBJ2-1,TRBV28,CASTVQGYEQFF,TGTGCCAGCACTGTACAGGGGTATGAGCAGTTCTTC
NA,NA,TRBJ1-2,TRBV5-6,CASSPLRGNYGYTF,TGTGCCAGCAGTCCCCTGAGGGGCAACTATGGCTACACCTTC
TRBD2,NA,TRBJ2-1,TRBV19,CASSTLQTSLSYNEQFF,TGTGCCAGTAGTACCCTTCAGACTAGCCTATCGTACAATGAGCAGTTCTTC
NA,few,TRBJ1-5,TRBV19,CASRAVGNQPQHF,TGTGCCAGTAGGGCTGTTGGGAATCAGCCCCAGCATTTT
NA,NA,TRBJ2-1,TRBV9,CASSPPGKVAGSSYNEQFF,TGTGCCAGCAGCCCGCCGGGGAAAGTGGCGGGGAGCTCCTACAATGAGCAGTTCTTC
NA,NA,TRBJ2-3,TRBV13,CASSSVDTQYF,TGTGCCAGCAGCTCGGTAGATACGCAGTATTTT
TRBD2,few,TRBJ2-1,TRBV6-5,CASSYFAGGYNEQFF,TGTGCCAGCAGTTACTTTGCGGGGGGTTACAATGAGCAGTTCTTC
TRBD2,few,TRBJ2-5,TRBV7-7,CASSTLAGDAETQYF,TGTGCTAGCAGTACCCTAGCGGGAGACGCCGAGACCCAGTACTTC
NA,NA,TRBJ1-5,TRBV28,CASSLTGQPQHF,TGTGCCAGCAGTTTAACAGGTCAGCCCCAGCATTTT
NA,few,TRBJ1-1,TRBV29-1,CSVEGPGAFF,TGCAGCGTTGAGGGGCCTGGGGCTTTCTTT
NA,few,TRBJ2-7,TRBV7-9,CASSPQSGAEQYF,TGTGCCAGCAGTCCTCAGTCGGGGGCCGAGCAGTACTTC
NA,NA,TRBJ2-7,TRBV5-1,CASSLASEQYF,TGCGCCAGCAGCTTGGCCAGCGAGCAGTACTTC
NA,NA,TRBJ2-1,TRBV4-3,CASSRLVPGAGPEYNEQFF,TGCGCCAGCAGCCGTCTGGTGCCGGGGGCAGGGCCAGAATACAATGAGCAGTTCTTC
TRBD1,NA,TRBJ1-2,TRBV7-2,CASSVQGAQAGVYGYTF,TGTGCCAGCAGTGTACAGGGGGCGCAAGCCGGAGTTTATGGCTACACCTTC
NA,few,TRBJ1-4,TRBV5-4,CASSQDFNEKLFF,TGTGCCAGCAGTCAAGATTTTAATGAAAAACTGTTTTTT
TRBD1,NA,TRBJ1-4,TRBV25-1,CASSESGTGREKLFF,TGTGCCAGCAGTGAATCTGGGACAGGTCGGGAAAAACTGTTTTTT
TRBD2,few,TRBJ2-1,TRBV6-6,CASSPRTSYNEQFF,TGTGCCAGCAGTCCTAGGACTAGTTACAATGAGCAGTTCTTC